The rows below give T cell receptor beta chains drawn from one sample of a study of blood T cell repertoires in COVID-19. TCRdb keeps only in-frame clones here, not all; method: immunoSEQ multiplex PCR. In the table there are around 120,000 clones, 60% to 85% of which are singletons. What was sequenced was peripheral blood. These receptors all stem from a man between 70 and 80 years old with acute or convalescent COVID-19. Both conserved end residues are part of each CDR3. D genes are given only for firm matches. Some rows have no size entry. The others give once, few or many, or a class for an expanded clone.

abundance | d_gene | len | j_gene | v_gene | CDR3aa | CDR3nt
. | . | 18 | TRBJ2-7 | TRBV1 | CTSSQDWCAGRAHYEQYF | TGCACCAGCAGCCAAGATTGGTGTGCCGGGAGGGCCCACTACGAGCAGTACTTC
. | . | 13 | TRBJ1-1 | TRBV30 | CAANRARNTEAFF | TGTGCCGCCAACAGGGCGAGGAACACTGAAGCTTTCTTT
. | . | 13 | TRBJ2-7 | TRBV7-2 | CASSPNGQYEQYF | TGTGCCAGCAGCCCCAATGGGCAGTACGAGCAGTACTTC
. | . | 13 | TRBJ1-1 | TRBV6-5 | CASRSEGGTEAFF | TGTGCCAGCAGATCCGAGGGGGGGACTGAAGCTTTCTTT
once | TRBD2 | 15 | TRBJ2-7 | TRBV5-1 | CASSLELAGADEQYF | TGCGCCAGCAGCTTGGAACTAGCGGGAGCTGACGAGCAGTACTTC
. | TRBD2 | 16 | TRBJ2-4 | TRBV3-1/TRBV3-2 | CASSPERGLAKNIQYF | TGTGCCAGCAGCCCCGAGCGGGGGCTAGCCAAAAACATTCAGTACTTC
. | . | 15 | TRBJ1-1 | TRBV6-5 | CASSLAAGVETEAFF | TGTGCCAGCAGCTTGGCGGCGGGGGTAGAAACTGAAGCTTTCTTT
once | TRBD1 | 13 | TRBJ1-1 | TRBV5-1 | CASSLTGGSEAFF | TGCGCCAGCAGCTTGACAGGGGGCTCTGAAGCTTTCTTT
. | . | 12 | TRBJ2-3 | TRBV2 | CASSEVTDTQYF | TGTGCCAGCAGTGAAGTAACAGATACGCAGTATTTT
. | TRBD2 | 14 | TRBJ2-3 | TRBV5-4 | CASSLAGGTDTQYF | TGTGCCAGCAGCTTAGCGGGGGGGACAGATACGCAGTATTTT
. | TRBD2 | 15 | TRBJ2-1 | TRBV3-1/TRBV3-2 | CASSLSQREINEQFF | TGTGCCAGCAGCCTCAGTCAGCGGGAGATAAATGAGCAGTTCTTC
. | . | 15 | TRBJ1-5 | TRBV28 | CASSLEQGGDQPQHF | TGTGCCAGCAGTTTGGAACAGGGTGGGGATCAGCCCCAGCATTTT
few | . | 14 | TRBJ1-6 | TRBV30 | CAWSLDGPGSPLHF | TGTGCCTGGAGTCTCGATGGGCCTGGTTCACCCCTCCACTTT
. | TRBD1 | 13 | TRBJ2-7 | TRBV28 | CASSWGTGYEQYF | TGTGCCAGCAGTTGGGGGACAGGCTACGAGCAGTACTTC
. | . | 14 | TRBJ1-5 | TRBV28 | CASRTGTLSQPQHF | TGTGCCAGCAGAACCGGGACATTGAGCCAGCCCCAGCATTTT
. | TRBD1 | 15 | TRBJ1-1 | TRBV25-1 | CASSDNRGAGTEAFF | TGTGCCAGCAGTGATAACAGGGGAGCCGGCACTGAAGCTTTCTTT
. | TRBD1 | 13 | TRBJ1-4 | TRBV29-1 | CSVEKGASEKLFF | TGCAGCGTTGAAAAGGGGGCGAGTGAAAAACTGTTTTTT
. | TRBD2 | 16 | TRBJ2-2 | TRBV15 | CATSGLAGVGTGELFF | TGTGCCACCAGCGGACTAGCGGGAGTCGGCACCGGGGAGCTGTTTTTT
. | . | 12 | TRBJ1-1 | TRBV2 | CASTGLGTEAFF | TGTGCCAGCACGGGGTTAGGTACTGAAGCTTTCTTT
. | . | 14 | TRBJ1-1 | TRBV6-5 | CASRFVQGHTEAFF | TGTGCCAGCAGGTTCGTCCAGGGGCACACTGAAGCTTTCTTT
. | . | 14 | TRBJ2-7 | TRBV5-1 | CASSARDNAYEQYF | TGCGCCAGCAGCGCCCGGGACAACGCCTACGAGCAGTACTTC
. | . | 14 | TRBJ2-3 | TRBV27 | CASSFGRGWDTQYF | TGTGCCAGCAGTTTTGGGAGGGGGTGGGATACGCAGTATTTT
. | . | 13 | TRBJ1-5 | TRBV29-1 | CSVEAGGDQPQHF | TGCAGCGTTGAAGCGGGAGGGGATCAGCCCCAGCATTTT
. | . | 14 | TRBJ1-6 | TRBV28 | CASRRQRINSPLHF | TGTGCCAGCAGGCGACAGAGAATTAATTCACCCCTCCACTTT
. | TRBD1 | 16 | TRBJ2-5 | TRBV27 | CASSLTGQGAGETQYF | TGTGCCAGCAGCCTTACCGGACAGGGGGCGGGAGAGACCCAGTACTTC
. | . | 12 | TRBJ1-1 | TRBV7-9 | CASSLDMGAAFF | TGTGCCAGCAGCTTAGATATGGGGGCAGCTTTCTTT
. | TRBD2 | 14 | TRBJ2-7 | TRBV13 | CASGIIAGGYEQYF | TGTGCCAGCGGGATTATAGCGGGGGGCTACGAGCAGTACTTC
. | TRBD2 | 14 | TRBJ2-7 | TRBV3-1/TRBV3-2 | CASSPYGLAYEQYF | TGTGCCAGCAGCCCCTATGGACTAGCATACGAGCAGTACTTC
. | TRBD1 | 17 | TRBJ1-3 | TRBV9 | CASSTQGTGNSGNTIYF | TGTGCCAGCAGCACTCAAGGGACAGGGAACTCTGGAAACACCATATATTTT
. | . | 14 | TRBJ1-1 | TRBV6-5 | CASSYSAGGNEAFF | TGTGCCAGCAGTTACTCTGCCGGGGGTAATGAAGCTTTCTTT
. | . | 13 | TRBJ2-7 | TRBV25-1 | CASSGAGQSGQYF | TGTGCCAGCAGTGGAGCCGGACAGTCTGGGCAGTACTTC
. | . | 13 | TRBJ2-7 | TRBV3-1/TRBV3-2 | CASSHGGPYEQYF | TGTGCCAGCAGCCACGGGGGGCCCTACGAGCAGTACTTC
. | . | 19 | TRBJ1-5 | TRBV5-1 | CASSSGRRTVFFSNQPQHF | TGCGCCAGCAGCTCGGGGAGGCGGACGGTGTTTTTCAGCAATCAGCCCCAGCATTTT
few | TRBD2 | 16 | TRBJ2-5 | TRBV7-2 | CASSSGLAGGEETQYF | TGTGCCAGCAGCTCCGGACTAGCGGGGGGCGAGGAGACCCAGTACTTC
. | TRBD1 | 15 | TRBJ1-2 | TRBV28 | CASRSGTGGQHGYTF | TGTGCCAGCAGATCCGGGACAGGGGGACAGCATGGCTACACCTTC
. | TRBD2 | 18 | TRBJ2-2 | TRBV4-2 | CASSQEGTSGTNTGELFF | TGTGCCAGCAGCCAAGAAGGGACTAGCGGGACGAACACCGGGGAGCTGTTTTTT
. | . | 12 | TRBJ1-2 | TRBV5-1 | CASSLEGFGYTF | TGCGCCAGCAGCTTGGAGGGGTTTGGCTACACCTTC
. | TRBD1 | 20 | TRBJ2-1 | TRBV15 | CATSRGRTGVGGEGRSEQFF | TGTGCCACCAGCAGAGGACGGACAGGGGTCGGAGGGGAGGGCCGATCTGAGCAGTTCTTC
. | TRBD1 | 13 | TRBJ2-7 | TRBV28 | CAISGTGGIKQYF | TGTGCCATCTCCGGGACAGGGGGGATAAAGCAGTACTTC
few | TRBD1 | 14 | TRBJ1-2 | TRBV28 | CASSLADRGGGYTF | TGTGCCAGCAGTTTGGCCGACAGGGGGGGTGGCTACACCTTC
many | . | 15 | TRBJ1-2 | TRBV30 | CAWKNGLNQNYGYTF | TGTGCCTGGAAAAACGGACTGAATCAGAACTATGGCTACACCTTC
few | TRBD2 | 13 | TRBJ2-2 | TRBV4-1 | CASSREGTGELFF | TGCGCCAGCAGCCGGGAGGGAACCGGGGAGCTGTTTTTT
. | . | 12 | TRBJ2-2 | TRBV20-1 | CSASLVPGELFF | TGCAGTGCTAGTCTAGTTCCCGGGGAGCTGTTTTTT
. | . | 12 | TRBJ1-1 | TRBV6-5 | CASIYRGTEAFF | TGTGCCAGCATATATCGCGGCACTGAAGCTTTCTTT
. | . | 13 | TRBJ2-2 | TRBV5-8 | CASSWGQTGELFF | TGTGCCAGCAGCTGGGGACAAACCGGGGAGCTGTTTTTT
once | . | 15 | TRBJ2-7 | TRBV6-2/TRBV6-3 | CASSYSIDTLGEQYF | TGTGCCAGCAGTTACTCGATAGACACCTTAGGAGAGCAGTACTTC
. | . | 13 | TRBJ1-1 | TRBV12-3/TRBV12-4 | CASRATLRREAFF | TGTGCCAGCAGGGCCACCTTACGGAGGGAAGCTTTCTTT
. | . | 13 | TRBJ1-1 | TRBV7-2 | CASSKEDSPEAFF | TGTGCCAGCAGCAAAGAGGACAGTCCTGAAGCTTTCTTT
. | . | 16 | TRBJ1-1 | TRBV6-5 | CASSYSIRTGSTEAFF | TGTGCCAGCAGTTACTCGATCCGTACAGGGTCCACTGAAGCTTTCTTT
. | . | 13 | TRBJ1-5 | TRBV10-3 | CATCGGSGQPQHF | TGTGCCACTTGCGGCGGATCGGGTCAGCCCCAGCATTTT
. | TRBD1 | 15 | TRBJ1-5 | TRBV10-3 | CAIRAGTGTHQPQHF | TGTGCCATCAGAGCCGGGACAGGGACCCATCAGCCCCAGCATTTT
. | . | 12 | TRBJ2-2 | TRBV13 | CASSLLTGELFF | TGTGCCAGCAGCCTACTCACCGGGGAGCTGTTTTTT
. | TRBD1 | 16 | TRBJ2-1 | TRBV10-3 | CAISEGQGLTYNEQFF | TGTGCCATCAGTGAGGGACAGGGCCTGACCTACAATGAGCAGTTCTTC
. | . | 14 | TRBJ2-3 | TRBV7-2 | CASSSGLQTNTQYF | TGTGCCAGCAGTTCGGGACTCCAAACAAATACGCAGTATTTT
. | TRBD1 | 12 | TRBJ1-2 | TRBV19 | CASTGDREIYTF | TGTGCCAGTACCGGGGACAGGGAGATCTACACCTTC